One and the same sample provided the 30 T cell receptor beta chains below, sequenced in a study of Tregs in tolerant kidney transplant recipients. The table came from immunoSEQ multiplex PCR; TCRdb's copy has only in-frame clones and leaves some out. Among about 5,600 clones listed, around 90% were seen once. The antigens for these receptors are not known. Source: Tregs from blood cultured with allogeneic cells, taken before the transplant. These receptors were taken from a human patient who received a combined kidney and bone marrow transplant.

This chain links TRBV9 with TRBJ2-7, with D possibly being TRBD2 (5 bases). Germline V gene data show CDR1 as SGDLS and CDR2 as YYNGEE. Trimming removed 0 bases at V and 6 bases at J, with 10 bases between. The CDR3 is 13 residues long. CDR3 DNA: TGTGCCAGCAGCGTAGTCGGGGTGGGCGAGCAGTACTTC. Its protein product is CASSVVGVGEQYF.

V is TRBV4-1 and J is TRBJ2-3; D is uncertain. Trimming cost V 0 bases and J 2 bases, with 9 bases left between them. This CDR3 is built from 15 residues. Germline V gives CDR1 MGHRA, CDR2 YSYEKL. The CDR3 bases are TGCGCCAGCAGCCAAGAAGGCATGAACACAGATACGCAGTATTTT. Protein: CASSQEGMNTDTQYF.

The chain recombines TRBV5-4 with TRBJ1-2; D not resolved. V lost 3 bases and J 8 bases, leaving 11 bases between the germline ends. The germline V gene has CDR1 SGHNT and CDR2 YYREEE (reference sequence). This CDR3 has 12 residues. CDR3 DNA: TGTGCCAGCAGCTCCAACCTCTACGGCTACACCTTC. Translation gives CASSSNLYGYTF. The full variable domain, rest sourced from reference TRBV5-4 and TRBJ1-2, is ETGVTQSPTHLIKTRGQQVTLRCSSQSGHNTVSWYQQALGQGPQFIFQYYREEENGRGNFPPRFSGLQFPNYSSELNVNALELDDSALYLCASSSNLYGYTFGSGTRLTVV.

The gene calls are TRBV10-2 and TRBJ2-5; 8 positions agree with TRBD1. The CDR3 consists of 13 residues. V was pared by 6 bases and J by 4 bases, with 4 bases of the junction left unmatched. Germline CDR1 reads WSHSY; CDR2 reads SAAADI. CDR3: CASRAQGGETQYF. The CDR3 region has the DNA TGCGCCAGCAGGGCACAGGGGGGAGAGACCCAGTACTTC.

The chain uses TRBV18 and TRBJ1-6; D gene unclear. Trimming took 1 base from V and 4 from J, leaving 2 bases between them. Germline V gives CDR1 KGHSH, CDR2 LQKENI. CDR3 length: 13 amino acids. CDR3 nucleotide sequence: TGTGCCAGCTCACCACAGTATAATTCACCCCTCCACTTT. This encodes CASSPQYNSPLHF.

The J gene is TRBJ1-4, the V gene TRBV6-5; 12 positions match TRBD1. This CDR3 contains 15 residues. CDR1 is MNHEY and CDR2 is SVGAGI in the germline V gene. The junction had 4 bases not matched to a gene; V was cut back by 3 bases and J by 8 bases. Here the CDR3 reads CASSYEGTGGEKLFF. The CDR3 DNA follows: TGTGCCAGCAGTTATGAGGGGACAGGGGGCGAAAAACTGTTTTTT.

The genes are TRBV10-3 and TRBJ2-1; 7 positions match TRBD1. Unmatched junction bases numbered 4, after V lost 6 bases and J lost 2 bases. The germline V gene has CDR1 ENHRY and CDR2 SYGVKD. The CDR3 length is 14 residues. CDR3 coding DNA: TGTGCCATCAGGAAGGGACAGCCCTACAATGAGCAGTTCTTC. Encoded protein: CAIRKGQPYNEQFF.

CDR3 nucleotides: TGTGCCAGCGGGGGGACAGGGTTTGGTGAAGCTTTCTTT. Residues: CASGGTGFGEAFF. V usage is TRBV7-6 and J usage is TRBJ1-1; 9 bases agree with TRBD1. The CDR3 sequence is 13 residues long. J was trimmed by 7 bases and V by 8 bases; bases with no gene match: 8. The germline CDR1 and CDR2 sequences are SGHVS and FNYEAQ. Full variable domain (outside the CDR3, taken from reference TRBV7-6 and TRBJ1-1): GAGVSQSPRYKVTKRGQDVALRCDPISGHVSLYWYRQALGQGPEFLTYFNYEAQQDKSGLPNDRFSAERPEGSISTLTIQRTEQRDSAMYRCASGGTGFGEAFFGQGTRLTVV.

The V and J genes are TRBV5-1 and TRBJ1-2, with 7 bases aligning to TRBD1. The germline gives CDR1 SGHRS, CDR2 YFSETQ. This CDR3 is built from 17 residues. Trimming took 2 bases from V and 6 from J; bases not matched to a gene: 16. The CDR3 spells CASSFGVRDREGNGYTF. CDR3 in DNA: TGCGCCAGCAGCTTTGGGGTCCGAGACAGGGAGGGAAATGGCTACACCTTC. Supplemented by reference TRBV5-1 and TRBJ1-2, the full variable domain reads KAGVTQTPRYLIKTRGQQVTLSCSPISGHRSVSWYQQTPGQGLQFLFEYFSETQRNKGNFPGRFSGRQFSNSRSEMNVSTLELGDSALYLCASSFGVRDREGNGYTFGSGTRLTVV.

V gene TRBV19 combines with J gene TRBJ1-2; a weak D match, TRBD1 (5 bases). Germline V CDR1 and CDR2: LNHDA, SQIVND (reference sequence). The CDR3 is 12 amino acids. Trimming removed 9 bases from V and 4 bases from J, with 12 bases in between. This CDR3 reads CASTRGSYGYTF. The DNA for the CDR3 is TGTGCCAGCACCCGGGGGAGCTATGGCTACACCTTC.

The CDR3 DNA reads as TGTGCCAGCAGTGAAGGAGTAGGGCCCTATGGCTACACCTTC. Translated: CASSEGVGPYGYTF. The chain links TRBV6-1 to TRBJ1-2, with unresolved D. The V end lost 1 base, the J end lost 4 bases, and 10 bases lay between the germline ends. Germline V gene sequence: CDR1 MNHNS, CDR2 SASEGT. The CDR3 runs to 14 residues.

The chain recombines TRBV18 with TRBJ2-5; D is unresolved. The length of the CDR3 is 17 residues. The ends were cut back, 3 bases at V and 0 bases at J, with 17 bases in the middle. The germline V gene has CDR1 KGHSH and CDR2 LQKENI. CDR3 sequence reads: CASSPRWAKTYQETQYF. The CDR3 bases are TGTGCCAGCTCACCGCGCTGGGCCAAGACTTACCAAGAGACCCAGTACTTC.

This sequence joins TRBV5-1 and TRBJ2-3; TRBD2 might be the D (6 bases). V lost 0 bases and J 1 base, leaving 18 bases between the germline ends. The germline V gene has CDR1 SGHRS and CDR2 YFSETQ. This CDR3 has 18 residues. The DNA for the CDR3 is TGCGCCAGCAGCTTGGGTTCGAGCGGGTCATCTCGCACAGATACGCAGTATTTT. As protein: CASSLGSSGSSRTDTQYF.

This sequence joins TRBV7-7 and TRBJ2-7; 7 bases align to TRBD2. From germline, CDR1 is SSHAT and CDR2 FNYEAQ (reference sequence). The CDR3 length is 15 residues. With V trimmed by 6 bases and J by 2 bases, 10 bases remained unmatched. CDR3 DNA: TGTGCCAGCAGTTTATTGAGGCGGGAGACCTACGAGCAGTACTTC. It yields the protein CASSLLRRETYEQYF.

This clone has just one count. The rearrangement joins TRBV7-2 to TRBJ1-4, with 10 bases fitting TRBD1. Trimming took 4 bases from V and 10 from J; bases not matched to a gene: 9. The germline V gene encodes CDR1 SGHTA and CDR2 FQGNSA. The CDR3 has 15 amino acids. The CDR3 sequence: CASSWGDRGFGKLFF. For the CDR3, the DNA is TGTGCCAGCAGCTGGGGGGACAGGGGTTTTGGAAAACTGTTTTTT.

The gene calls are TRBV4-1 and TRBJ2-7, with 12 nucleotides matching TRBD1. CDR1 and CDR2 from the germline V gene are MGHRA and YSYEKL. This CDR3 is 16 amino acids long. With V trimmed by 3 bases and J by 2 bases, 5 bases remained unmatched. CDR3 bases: TGCGCCAGCAGCCATCCCGGGACAGGGGGCGCCTACGAGCAGTACTTC. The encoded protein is CASSHPGTGGAYEQYF.

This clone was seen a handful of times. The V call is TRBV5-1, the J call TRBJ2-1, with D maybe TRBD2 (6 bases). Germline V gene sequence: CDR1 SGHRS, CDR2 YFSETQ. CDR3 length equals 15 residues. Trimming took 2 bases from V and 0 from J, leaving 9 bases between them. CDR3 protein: CASSFGGSSYNEQFF. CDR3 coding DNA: TGCGCCAGCAGCTTCGGAGGGAGCTCCTACAATGAGCAGTTCTTC.

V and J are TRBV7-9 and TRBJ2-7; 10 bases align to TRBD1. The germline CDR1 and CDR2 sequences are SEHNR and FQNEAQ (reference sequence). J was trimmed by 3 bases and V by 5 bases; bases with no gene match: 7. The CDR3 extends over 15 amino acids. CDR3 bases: TGTGCCAGCAGCCGGACAGGGGGGTTTGACTACGAGCAGTACTTC. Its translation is CASSRTGGFDYEQYF. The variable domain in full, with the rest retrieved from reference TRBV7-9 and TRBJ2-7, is DTGVSQNPRHKITKRGQNVTFRCDPISEHNRLYWYRQTLGQGPEFLTYFQNEAQLEKSRLLSDRFSAERPKGSFSTLEIQRTEQGDSAMYLCASSRTGGFDYEQYFGPGTRLTVT.

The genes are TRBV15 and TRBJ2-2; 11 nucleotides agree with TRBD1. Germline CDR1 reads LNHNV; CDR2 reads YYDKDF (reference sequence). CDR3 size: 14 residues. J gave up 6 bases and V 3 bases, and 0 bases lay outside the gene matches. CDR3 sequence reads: CATSRGQGAGELFF. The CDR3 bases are TGTGCCACCAGCAGGGGACAGGGGGCCGGGGAGCTGTTTTTT.

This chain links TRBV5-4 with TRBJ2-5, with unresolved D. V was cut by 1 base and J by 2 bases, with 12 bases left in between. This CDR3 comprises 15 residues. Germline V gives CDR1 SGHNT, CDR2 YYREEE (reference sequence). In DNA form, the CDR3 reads TGTGCCAGCAGCTTGATTGGCGCCAAACAAGAGACCCAGTACTTC. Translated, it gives CASSLIGAKQETQYF.

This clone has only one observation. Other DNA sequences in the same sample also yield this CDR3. The CDR3 spells CASSPVNTDNYGYTF. For the CDR3, the DNA is TGTGCCAGCAGCCCTGTTAACACAGACAACTATGGCTACACTTTC. The rearrangement joins TRBV21-1 to TRBJ1-2. TRBV21-1 is shown as a pseudogene. The CDR3 runs to 15 residues.

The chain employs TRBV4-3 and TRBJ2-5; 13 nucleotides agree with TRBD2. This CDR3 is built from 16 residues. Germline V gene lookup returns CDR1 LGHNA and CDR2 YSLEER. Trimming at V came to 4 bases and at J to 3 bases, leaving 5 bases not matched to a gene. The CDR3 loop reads CASSLGLAGRKETQYF. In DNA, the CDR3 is TGCGCCAGCAGCCTGGGACTAGCGGGACGAAAAGAGACCCAGTACTTC.

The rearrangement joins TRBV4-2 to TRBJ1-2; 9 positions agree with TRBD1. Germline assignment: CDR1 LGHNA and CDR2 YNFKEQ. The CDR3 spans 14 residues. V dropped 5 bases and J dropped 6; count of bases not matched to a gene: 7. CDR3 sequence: CASSSGTGIDGYTF. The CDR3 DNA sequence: TGTGCCAGCAGCTCCGGGACAGGGATCGATGGCTACACCTTC.

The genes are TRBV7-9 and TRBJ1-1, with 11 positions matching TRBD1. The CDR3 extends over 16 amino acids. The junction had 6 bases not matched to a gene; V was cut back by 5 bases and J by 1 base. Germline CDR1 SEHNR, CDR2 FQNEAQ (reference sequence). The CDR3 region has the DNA TGTGCCAGCAGCCCCGGACAGGGGGCTGGGAACACTGAAGCTTTCTTT. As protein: CASSPGQGAGNTEAFF.

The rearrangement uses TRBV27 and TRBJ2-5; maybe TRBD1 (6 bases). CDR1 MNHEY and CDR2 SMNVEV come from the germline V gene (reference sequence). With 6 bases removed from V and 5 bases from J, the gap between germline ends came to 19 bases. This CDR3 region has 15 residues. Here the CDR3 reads CASSIGQSLRETQYF. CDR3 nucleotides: TGTGCCAGCAGCATCGGACAGAGTTTGAGGGAGACCCAGTACTTC.

CDR3 loop: CASSPQDSNYGYTF. CDR3 DNA: TGTGCCAGCTCACCACAGGATTCTAACTATGGCTACACCTTC. The chain links TRBV18 to TRBJ1-2; no clear D. The V end lost 1 base, the J end lost 0 bases, and 6 bases lay between the germline ends. This CDR3 contains 14 residues. The germline gives CDR1 KGHSH, CDR2 LQKENI.

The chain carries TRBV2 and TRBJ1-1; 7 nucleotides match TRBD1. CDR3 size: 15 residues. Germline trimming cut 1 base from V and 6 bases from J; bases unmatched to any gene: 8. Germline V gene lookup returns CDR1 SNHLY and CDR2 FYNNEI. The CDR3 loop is CASSEGDSFFSEAFF. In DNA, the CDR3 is TGTGCCAGCAGTGAAGGGGACAGTTTTTTTTCTGAAGCTTTCTTT.

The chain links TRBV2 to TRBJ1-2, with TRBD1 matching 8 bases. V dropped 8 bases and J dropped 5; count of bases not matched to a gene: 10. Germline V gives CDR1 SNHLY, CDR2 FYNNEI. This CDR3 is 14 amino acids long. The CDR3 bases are TGTGCCAGCCTCTCCAGGGGGCTTGAATATGGCTACACCTTC. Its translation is CASLSRGLEYGYTF. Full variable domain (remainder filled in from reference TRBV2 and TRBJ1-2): EPEVTQTPSHQVTQMGQEVILRCVPISNHLYFYWYRQILGQKVEFLVSFYNNEISEKSEIFDDQFSVERPDGSNFTLKIRSTKLEDSAMYFCASLSRGLEYGYTFGSGTRLTVV.

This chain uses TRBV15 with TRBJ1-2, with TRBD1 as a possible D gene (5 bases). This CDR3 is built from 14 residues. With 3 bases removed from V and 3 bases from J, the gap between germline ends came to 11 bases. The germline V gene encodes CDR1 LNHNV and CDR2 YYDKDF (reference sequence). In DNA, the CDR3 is TGTGCCACCAGCAGGGGGGGTTTCGACTATGGCTACACCTTC. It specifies CATSRGGFDYGYTF.

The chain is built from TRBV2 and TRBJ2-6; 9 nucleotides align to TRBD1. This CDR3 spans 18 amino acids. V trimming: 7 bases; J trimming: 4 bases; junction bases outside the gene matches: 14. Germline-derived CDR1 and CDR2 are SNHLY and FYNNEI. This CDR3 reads CASIKPGQGTKGANVLTF. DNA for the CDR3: TGTGCCAGCATTAAACCGGGACAGGGTACGAAAGGGGCCAACGTCCTGACTTTC.